This T cell receptor beta chain was found in a study of T cells in Graves' hyperthyroidism and ophthalmopathy. This clonotype showed up just a few times. The source material, RNA transcripts, was used to amplify TCR beta CDR3 regions. The TCR CDR3 was amplified in a first-round RT-PCR using the HTBI primer set. Using its own MiXCR run on the multiplex PCR reads, TCRdb lists one record per CDR3 protein. This sample has 700,000 or so distinct CDR3 sequences; less than 20% occur once, and the top ten carry under 8.5%. The sequenced sample consisted of blood. This TCR came from a man in his late teens or twenties with Graves' hyperthyroidism.

The CDR3 protein is CASSAGTGDHEQYF. Here the CDR3 DNA reads TGCGCCAGCAGCGCCGGGACAGGGGACCACGAGCAGTACTTC. The rearrangement joins TRBV10-2 to TRBJ2-7, with 10 bases fitting TRBD1. Germline loops: CDR1 WSHSY, CDR2 SAAADI. The CDR3 runs to 14 residues. V shed 6 bases, J shed 5 bases, and the junction held 7 bases outside the gene matches.